The rows below give T cell receptor beta chains drawn from one sample of a study of T cell responses to AZD1222 COVID-19 vaccine. Produced via immunoSEQ multiplex PCR; TCRdb's table is partial and in-frame only. Here the sample spans under 70,000 clones, approximately 81% being singletons. Sequencing used peripheral blood, obtained on day 0 of AZD1222 vaccination. Source of these receptors: an adult in good health. CDR3s include the opening cysteine and the closing phenylalanine or tryptophan.

CDR3 protein | V gene
CARPWQGDTGELFF | TRBV3-1/TRBV3-2
CASTGANSPLHF | TRBV28
CASSPQGARNTIYF | TRBV19
CASSVNPYTGNEQYF | TRBV9
CASSPQIRREQFF | TRBV27
CSVDKTRGLNTEAFF | TRBV29-1
CASSLFGGRVNEQYF | TRBV27
CATDGYYGYTF | TRBV30
CASSSSGASTDTQYF | TRBV9
CASSLSEGRFSGNTIYF | TRBV5-4
CASSLLIAGLGTGETQYF | TRBV5-1
CATGSEAFF | TRBV7-9
CASSLSGSPSSPLHF | TRBV27
CASSGRLAASDDTGELFF | TRBV9
CASSRTGKNEQFF | TRBV2
CASSRGWAVTQETQYF | TRBV7-2
CASSLRTSGGPHEQFF | TRBV7-8
CASSAWGGSLDQPQHF | TRBV2
CASSRAPGETQYF | TRBV11-2
CASSIPGRSKNTEAFF | TRBV19
CASSPPPSGGTSYEQYF | TRBV7-2
CASSTTSGRMTVEQFF | TRBV9
CASSFDRDYGYTF | TRBV7-8
CASSVTVSPSGNTIYF | TRBV7-9
CASSDRGNTIYF | TRBV6-1
CASSQEALVQYF | TRBV7-6
CAWSGVNAGYTF | TRBV30
CASDVSGTDTQYF | TRBV9
CASSSVRTPSTDTQYF | TRBV28
CLGQVNEKLFF | TRBV20-1
CASSQDLRGEQFF | TRBV4-3
CASSLTGGVNSPLHF | TRBV7-2
CASSHRGSGGASGYTF | TRBV4-3
CASSSGQGWTEAFF | TRBV6-2/TRBV6-3
CASGNTQYF | TRBV27
CAWSVSRQGKGYTF | TRBV30
CSASNPLQGSPLHF | TRBV20-1
CASSYLTGADYNEQFF | TRBV28
CAWRVTVNTEAFF | TRBV30
CAIKGGQYSNQPQHF | TRBV10-3
CASSAPAGASEAFF | TRBV9
CASSLGGGDYEQYF | TRBV27
CASSPQWEKLFF | TRBV28
CASNGGVKDTQYF | TRBV5-4
CAISLSSGTVNSPLHF | TRBV10-3
CASSVDPQVSEQYF | TRBV9